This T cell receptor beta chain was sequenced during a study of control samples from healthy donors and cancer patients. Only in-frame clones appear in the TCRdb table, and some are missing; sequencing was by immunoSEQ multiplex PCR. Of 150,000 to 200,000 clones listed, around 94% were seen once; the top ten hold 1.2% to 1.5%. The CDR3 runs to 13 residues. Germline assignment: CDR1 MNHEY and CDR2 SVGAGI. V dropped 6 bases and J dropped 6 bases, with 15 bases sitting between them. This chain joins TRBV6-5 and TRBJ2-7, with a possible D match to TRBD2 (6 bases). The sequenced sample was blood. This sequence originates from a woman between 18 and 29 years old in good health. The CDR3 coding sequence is TGTGCCAGCAGAGATAGTGGAGGGACCGAGCAGTACTTC. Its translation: CASRDSGGTEQYF.